This entry features one T cell receptor beta chain sequence. The antigen is unknown. Method: immunoSEQ multiplex PCR; TCRdb's copy keeps in-frame clones and lacks some. The sample records over 250,000 clones, around 87% being singletons. The data belong to a study of cytomegalovirus exposure and HLA in healthy donors. This CDR3 is 17 amino acids long. The ends were cut back, 2 bases at V and 1 base at J, with 14 bases in the middle. Germline V lookup: CDR1 MNHEY, CDR2 SMNVEV (reference sequence). Findings and limits, study-wide: Reported results showed that the classifier diagnosed cytomegalovirus status with high specificity and sensitivity.

The chain uses TRBV27 and TRBJ2-2; D call uncertain. Sequencing was performed on PBMCs. This receptor was obtained from a woman in her twenties or thirties in good health and CMV-seropositive. The CDR3 sequence is CASSLQGWRGNTGELFF. In DNA form, the CDR3 reads TGTGCCAGCAGTTTACAAGGTTGGCGCGGGAACACCGGGGAGCTGTTTTTT.